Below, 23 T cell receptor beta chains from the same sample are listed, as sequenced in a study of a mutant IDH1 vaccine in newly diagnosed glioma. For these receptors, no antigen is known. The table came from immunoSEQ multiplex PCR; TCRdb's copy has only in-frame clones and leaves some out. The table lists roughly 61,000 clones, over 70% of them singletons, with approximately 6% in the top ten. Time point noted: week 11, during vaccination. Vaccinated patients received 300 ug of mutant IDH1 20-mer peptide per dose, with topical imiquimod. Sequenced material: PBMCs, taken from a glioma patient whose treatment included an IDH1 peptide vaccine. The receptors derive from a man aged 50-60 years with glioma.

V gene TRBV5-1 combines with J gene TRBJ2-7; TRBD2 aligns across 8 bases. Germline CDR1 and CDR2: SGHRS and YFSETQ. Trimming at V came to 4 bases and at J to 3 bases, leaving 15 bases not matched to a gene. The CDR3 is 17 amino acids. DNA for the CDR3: TGCGCCAGCAGCGGAGGACCCGAGAGCGGGGGTCTCTACGAGCAGTACTTC. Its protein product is CASSGGPESGGLYEQYF.

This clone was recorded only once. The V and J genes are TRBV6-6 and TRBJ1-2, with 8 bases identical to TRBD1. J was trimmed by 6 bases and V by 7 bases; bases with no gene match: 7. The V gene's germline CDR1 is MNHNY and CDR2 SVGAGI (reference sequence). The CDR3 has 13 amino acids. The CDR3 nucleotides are TGTGCCAGCAACGGACAGGGATGGGATGGCTACACCTTC. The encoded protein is CASNGQGWDGYTF.

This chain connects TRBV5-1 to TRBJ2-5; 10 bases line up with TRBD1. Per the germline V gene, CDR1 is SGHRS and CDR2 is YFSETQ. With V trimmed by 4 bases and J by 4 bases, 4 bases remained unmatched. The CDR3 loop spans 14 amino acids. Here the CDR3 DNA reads TGCGCCAGCAGCCCGGGGACAGGGGCAGAGACCCAGTACTTC. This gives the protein CASSPGTGAETQYF.

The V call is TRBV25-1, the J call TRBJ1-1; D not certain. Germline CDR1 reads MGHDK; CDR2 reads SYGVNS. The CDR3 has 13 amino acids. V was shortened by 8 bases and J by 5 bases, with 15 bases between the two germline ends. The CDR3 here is CASALEGWTEAFF. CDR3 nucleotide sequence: TGTGCCAGCGCCCTCGAAGGGTGGACTGAAGCTTTCTTT.

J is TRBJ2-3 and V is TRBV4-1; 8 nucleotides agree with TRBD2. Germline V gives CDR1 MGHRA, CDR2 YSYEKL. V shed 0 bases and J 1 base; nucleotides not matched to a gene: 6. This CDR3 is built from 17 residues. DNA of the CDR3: TGCGCCAGCAGCCAAGATGGGAACGGGGGGGGCACAGATACGCAGTATTTT. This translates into CASSQDGNGGGTDTQYF.

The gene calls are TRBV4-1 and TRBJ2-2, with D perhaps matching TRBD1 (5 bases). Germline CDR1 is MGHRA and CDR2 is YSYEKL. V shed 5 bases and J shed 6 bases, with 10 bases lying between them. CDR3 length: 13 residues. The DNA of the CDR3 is TGCGCCAGCAGCTTTCAGGGTCCCGGGGAGCTGTTTTTT. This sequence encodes CASSFQGPGELFF.

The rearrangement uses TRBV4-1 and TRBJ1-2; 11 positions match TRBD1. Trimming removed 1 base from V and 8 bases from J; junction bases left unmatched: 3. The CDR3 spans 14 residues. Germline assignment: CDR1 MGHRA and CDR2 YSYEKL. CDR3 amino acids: CASSQGGTGGGYTF. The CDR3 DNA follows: TGCGCCAGCAGCCAAGGGGGGACAGGGGGAGGCTACACCTTC.

The CDR3 nucleotides read TGTGCCACCAGCAGAGCCGCGGGAGTAAGAAGGGGCAATGAGCAGTTCTTC. Translating it yields CATSRAAGVRRGNEQFF. The genes are TRBV15 and TRBJ2-1, with 7 bases identical to TRBD2. This CDR3 is 17 amino acids long. The J segment lost 6 bases and the V segment lost 1 base, leaving 12 bases of the junction unmatched. Germline V CDR1 and CDR2: LNHNV, YYDKDF (reference sequence).

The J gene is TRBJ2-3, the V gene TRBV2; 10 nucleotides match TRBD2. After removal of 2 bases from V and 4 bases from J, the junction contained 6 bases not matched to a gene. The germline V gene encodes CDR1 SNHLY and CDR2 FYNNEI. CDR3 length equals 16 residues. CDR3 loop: CASSERLAGASDTQYF. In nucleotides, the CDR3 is TGTGCCAGCAGTGAAAGGCTAGCGGGGGCCTCAGATACGCAGTATTTT.

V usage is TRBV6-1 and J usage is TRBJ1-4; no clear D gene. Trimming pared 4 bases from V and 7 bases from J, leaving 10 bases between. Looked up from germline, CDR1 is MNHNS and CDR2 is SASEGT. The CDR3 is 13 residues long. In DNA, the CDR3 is TGTGCCAGCAGTGTCCCCGGGGTTGAAAAACTGTTTTTT. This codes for CASSVPGVEKLFF.

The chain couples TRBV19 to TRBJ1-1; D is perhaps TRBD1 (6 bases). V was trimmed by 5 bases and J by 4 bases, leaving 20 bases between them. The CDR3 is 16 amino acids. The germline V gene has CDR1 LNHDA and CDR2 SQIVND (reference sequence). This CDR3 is CASSPVGGRRFTEAFF. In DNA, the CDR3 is TGTGCCAGTAGTCCCGTTGGGGGGCGGAGGTTCACTGAAGCTTTCTTT.

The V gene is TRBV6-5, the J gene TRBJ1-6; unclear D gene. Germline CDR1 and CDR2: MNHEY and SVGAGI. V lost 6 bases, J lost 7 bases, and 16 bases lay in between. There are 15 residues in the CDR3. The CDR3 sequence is CASRPLSAGNSPLHF. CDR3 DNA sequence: TGTGCCAGCAGACCCCTATCGGCGGGAAATTCACCCCTCCACTTT.

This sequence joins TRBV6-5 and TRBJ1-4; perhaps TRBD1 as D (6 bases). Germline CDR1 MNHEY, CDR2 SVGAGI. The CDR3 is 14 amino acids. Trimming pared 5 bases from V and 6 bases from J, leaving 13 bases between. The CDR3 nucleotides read TGTGCCAGCAGTCGAAGTCAGGGGTATGAAAAACTGTTTTTT. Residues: CASSRSQGYEKLFF.

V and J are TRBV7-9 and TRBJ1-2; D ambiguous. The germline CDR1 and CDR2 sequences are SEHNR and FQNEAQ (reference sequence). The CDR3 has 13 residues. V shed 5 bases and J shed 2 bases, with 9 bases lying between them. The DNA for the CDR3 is TGTGCCAGCAGCGAAGACACAAACTATGGCTACACCTTC. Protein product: CASSEDTNYGYTF.

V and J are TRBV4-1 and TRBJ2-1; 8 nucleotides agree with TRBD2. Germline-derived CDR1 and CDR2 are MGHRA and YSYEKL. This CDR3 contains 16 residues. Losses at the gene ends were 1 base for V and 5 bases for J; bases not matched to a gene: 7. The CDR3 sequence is CASSQVPSGSNNEQFF. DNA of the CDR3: TGCGCCAGCAGCCAAGTCCCCAGCGGGAGCAACAATGAGCAGTTCTTC.

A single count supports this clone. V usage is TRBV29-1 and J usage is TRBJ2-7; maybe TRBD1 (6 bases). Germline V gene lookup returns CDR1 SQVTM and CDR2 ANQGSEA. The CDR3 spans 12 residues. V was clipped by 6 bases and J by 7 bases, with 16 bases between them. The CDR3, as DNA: TGCAGCGTGCGAACGGGACACGGGGAGCAGTACTTC. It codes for CSVRTGHGEQYF.

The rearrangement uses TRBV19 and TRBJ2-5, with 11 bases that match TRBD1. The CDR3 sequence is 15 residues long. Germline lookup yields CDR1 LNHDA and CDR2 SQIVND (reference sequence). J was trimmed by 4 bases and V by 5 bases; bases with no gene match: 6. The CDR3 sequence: CASSPGDRGLETQYF. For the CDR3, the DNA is TGTGCCAGTAGTCCGGGGGACAGGGGGTTAGAGACCCAGTACTTC.

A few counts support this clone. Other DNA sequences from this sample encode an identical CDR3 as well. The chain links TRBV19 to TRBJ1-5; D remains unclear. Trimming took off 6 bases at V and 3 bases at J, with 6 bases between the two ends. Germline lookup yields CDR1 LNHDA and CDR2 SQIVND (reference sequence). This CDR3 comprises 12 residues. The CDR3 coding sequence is TGTGCCAGTAGCTCGATCAATCAGCCCCAGCATTTT. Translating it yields CASSSINQPQHF.

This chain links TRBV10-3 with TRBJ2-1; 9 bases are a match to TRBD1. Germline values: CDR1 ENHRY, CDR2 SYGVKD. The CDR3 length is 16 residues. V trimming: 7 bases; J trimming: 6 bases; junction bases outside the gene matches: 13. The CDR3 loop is CAINSLRTGASNEQFF. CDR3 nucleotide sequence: TGTGCCATCAATTCCCTAAGGACAGGGGCTTCCAATGAGCAGTTCTTC.

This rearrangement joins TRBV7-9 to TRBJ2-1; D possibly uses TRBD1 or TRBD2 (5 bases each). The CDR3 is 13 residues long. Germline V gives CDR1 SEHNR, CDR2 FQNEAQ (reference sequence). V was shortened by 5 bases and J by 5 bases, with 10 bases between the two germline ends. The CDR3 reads CASSTGPDNEQFF. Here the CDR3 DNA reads TGTGCCAGCAGCACGGGACCCGACAATGAGCAGTTCTTC.

DNA of the CDR3: TGTGCCAGCAGGTCGACAGCTAACTATGGCTACACCTTC. The encoded protein is CASRSTANYGYTF. The rearrangement joins TRBV27 to TRBJ1-2, with D possibly TRBD1 on 5 matching bases. Per germline, CDR1 MNHEY and CDR2 SMNVEV (reference sequence). This CDR3 is built from 13 residues. Trimming took off 6 bases at V and 0 bases at J, with 8 bases between the two ends.

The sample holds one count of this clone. The CDR3 loop is CASSRADASGNGNEQYF. CDR3 DNA: TGCGCCAGCAGTCGGGCGGACGCTAGCGGGAATGGAAACGAGCAGTACTTC. This chain links TRBV23-1 with TRBJ2-7, with 9 bases matching TRBD2. TRBV23-1 falls under the ORF class, with uncertain function. This CDR3 has 17 residues. Losses at the gene ends were 4 bases for V and 5 bases for J; bases not matched to a gene: 15.

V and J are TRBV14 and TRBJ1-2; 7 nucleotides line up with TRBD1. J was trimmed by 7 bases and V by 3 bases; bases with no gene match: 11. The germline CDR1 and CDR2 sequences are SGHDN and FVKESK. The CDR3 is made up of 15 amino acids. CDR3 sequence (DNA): TGTGCCAGCAGCCAGACAGGGTATTTAACGTTTGGCTACACCTTC. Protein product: CASSQTGYLTFGYTF.